This T cell receptor (beta chain) was sequenced for a study of shared clonotypes between healthy human individuals. The germline V gene encodes CDR1 LNHDA and CDR2 SQIVND (reference sequence). V shed 7 bases and J shed 4 bases, with 17 bases lying between them. CDR3 length: 15 amino acids. At a deep level, the assay was run. Using immunoSEQ multiplex PCR, the repertoire was profiled, and TCRdb retains in-frame clones only, with some absent. Of 600,000 to 800,000 clones listed, over 55% are singletons. Points from the study as a whole: Naive subsets typically showed greater estimated richness than memory subsets. Several donors held approximately 4.5% of naive CD4 clonotypes in common.

CD45RA+ naive and CD45RA-negative memory subsets were separated from CD4+ cells. Details on this clone: Its antigen is undetermined.

The V call is TRBV19, the J call TRBJ1-5; D not resolved. The source is a woman aged 25 to 39 in good health. Sample: memory CD4+ T cells sorted from blood. Subset meaning: CD45RA-negative fraction. The CDR3 region is CASTPRGRSNQPQHF. The CDR3, as DNA: TGTGCCAGTACGCCCCGCGGCAGGTCGAATCAGCCCCAGCATTTT.